The 20 T cell receptor beta chains listed next were all sequenced from one sample in a study of T cells after yellow fever vaccination. One entry per CDR3 protein results from TCRdb running MiXCR on the 5' RACE reads. The sample includes about 85,000 distinct CDR3 sequences, about an eighth of them seen just once. The sample in question was CD8+ T cells not binding an NS4B(214-222) dextramer, sorted from PBMCs, obtained around 3 weeks after the first yellow fever vaccination. The receptors shown here come from a young man who received the YFV17D yellow fever vaccine.

The chain links TRBV7-3 to TRBJ2-1; no clear D. The CDR3 has 15 amino acids. The V and J ends lost 2 bases and 7 bases respectively, with 15 bases between them. Per the germline V gene, CDR1 is SGHTA and CDR2 is FQGTGA. The CDR3 sequence is CASSLFVGNPNEQFF. In DNA form, the CDR3 reads TGTGCCAGCAGCTTATTCGTAGGGAACCCGAATGAGCAGTTCTTC.

In its sample, this clonotype was seen a few times. The chain joins TRBV6-1 to TRBJ1-1; D gene ambiguous. The CDR3 is 14 amino acids. Germline V gene sequence: CDR1 MNHNS, CDR2 SASEGT. V lost 6 bases, J lost 0 bases, and 11 bases lay in between. This CDR3 is CASRGGPMNTEAFF. CDR3 nucleotides: TGTGCCAGCAGGGGAGGGCCGATGAACACTGAAGCTTTCTTT.

At least ten counts were recorded for this clonotype. The chain carries TRBV7-2 and TRBJ2-1; D unclear. This CDR3 is 10 amino acids long. Looked up from germline, CDR1 is SGHTA and CDR2 is FQGNSA. Trimming took 6 bases from V and 4 from J, leaving 1 base between them. The CDR3 reads CASSYNEQFF. CDR3 DNA: TGTGCCAGCAGTTACAATGAGCAGTTCTTC.

The sample holds many counts of this clonotype. J is TRBJ2-2 and V is TRBV6-5, with D tentatively TRBD1 (7 bases). The CDR3 sequence is 17 residues long. Trimming cost V 4 bases and J 4 bases, with 19 bases left between them. Germline loops: CDR1 MNHEY, CDR2 SVGAGI. The CDR3 is CASSLRHTGEATGELFF. DNA of the CDR3: TGTGCCAGCAGTTTACGCCATACAGGGGAGGCCACCGGGGAGCTGTTTTTT.

This sequence joins TRBV6-5 and TRBJ2-1; tentatively, D is TRBD1 (5 bases). Per the germline V gene, CDR1 is MNHEY and CDR2 is SVGAGI. This CDR3 spans 13 amino acids. V lost 2 bases and J 9 bases, leaving 11 bases between the germline ends. CDR3 amino acids: CASSYRWGGEQFF. CDR3 in DNA: TGTGCCAGCAGTTACCGTTGGGGCGGTGAGCAGTTCTTC.

This clonotype came up many times. V usage is TRBV18 and J usage is TRBJ1-3; the D gene is possibly TRBD1 (5 bases). V lost 0 bases, J lost 0 bases, and 12 bases lay in between. The CDR3 totals 17 residues. Germline V gene data show CDR1 as KGHSH and CDR2 as LQKENI. Here the CDR3 DNA reads TGTGCCAGCTCACCACCGTACAGGACGATCTCTGGAAACACCATATATTTT. Its translation is CASSPPYRTISGNTIYF.

The chain links TRBV10-3 to TRBJ1-2; TRBD1 might be the D (6 bases). This CDR3 region has 15 residues. Trimming removed 3 bases from V and 2 bases from J, with 13 bases in between. Germline V gene sequence: CDR1 ENHRY, CDR2 SYGVKD. CDR3 region: CAISEYREGNYGYTF. CDR3 sequence (DNA): TGTGCCATCAGTGAATACAGGGAAGGGAACTATGGCTACACCTTC.

This clonotype was seen a handful of times. In DNA form, the CDR3 reads TGTGCCAGCAGCGCAGGGGCTGGGGCCAACGTCCTGACTTTC. Protein sequence: CASSAGAGANVLTF. The chain links TRBV9 to TRBJ2-6; tentatively, D is TRBD1 (6 bases). CDR1 and CDR2 from the germline V gene are SGDLS and YYNGEE. Trimming took 3 bases from V and 2 from J, leaving 6 bases between them. CDR3 length: 14 amino acids.

The rearrangement uses TRBV6-1 and TRBJ2-2; possibly TRBD1 or TRBD2 for D (6 bases each). The CDR3 is made up of 16 amino acids. Between the trimmed V and J ends, which lost 6 bases and 5 bases, there was a span of 19 bases. The germline V gene has CDR1 MNHNS and CDR2 SASEGT. The CDR3 reads CASSLGGPGATGELFF. DNA of the CDR3: TGTGCCAGCAGCCTGGGAGGCCCGGGGGCAACCGGGGAGCTGTTTTTT.

V and J are TRBV7-6 and TRBJ2-3, with TRBD2 matching over 8 bases. Trimming removed 4 bases from V and 1 base from J; junction bases left unmatched: 1. Germline lookup yields CDR1 SGHVS and CDR2 FNYEAQ. The CDR3 length is 14 residues. The CDR3 protein is CASSSAGGTDTQYF. The CDR3 nucleotides read TGTGCCAGCAGCTCAGCGGGGGGCACAGATACGCAGTATTTT. The entire variable domain, with the rest obtained from reference TRBV7-6 and TRBJ2-3, is as follows: GAGVSQSPRYKVTKRGQDVALRCDPISGHVSLYWYRQALGQGPEFLTYFNYEAQQDKSGLPNDRFSAERPEGSISTLTIQRTEQRDSAMYRCASSSAGGTDTQYFGPGTRLTVL.

This clonotype appeared a few times. The gene calls are TRBV7-9 and TRBJ1-5; D may be TRBD1 (5 bases). From germline, CDR1 is SEHNR and CDR2 FQNEAQ (reference sequence). This CDR3 is 12 amino acids long. The V and J ends lost 5 bases and 10 bases respectively, with 12 bases between them. CDR3: CASSAGVQPQHF. Here the CDR3 DNA reads TGTGCCAGCAGCGCGGGGGTCCAACCCCAGCATTTT.

The chain links TRBV20-1 to TRBJ2-3; D is uncertain. The CDR3 spans 15 residues. Per germline, CDR1 DFQATT and CDR2 SNEGSKA (reference sequence). V was trimmed by 3 bases and J by 9 bases, leaving 22 bases between them. CDR3 amino acids: CSASGTPDDHLTQYF. CDR3 sequence (DNA): TGCAGTGCTAGCGGAACCCCGGACGATCACCTCACGCAGTATTTT.

The chain couples TRBV6-5 to TRBJ2-7; 10 bases fit TRBD1. The CDR3 totals 15 residues. The germline CDR1 and CDR2 sequences are MNHEY and SVGAGI. Trimming cost V 0 bases and J 4 bases; bases outside gene matches: 3. The CDR3 sequence: CASSYSGQGTYEQYF. DNA of the CDR3: TGTGCCAGCAGTTACTCGGGACAGGGGACGTACGAGCAGTACTTC.

This clonotype was detected a few times. The chain employs TRBV5-1 and TRBJ1-1; D is undetermined. The CDR3 extends over 14 amino acids. Per germline, CDR1 SGHRS and CDR2 YFSETQ. V lost 4 bases, J lost 1 base, and 11 bases lay in between. The CDR3 reads CASSPRRGNTEAFF. CDR3 DNA: TGCGCCAGCAGCCCGCGCCGGGGGAACACTGAAGCTTTCTTT.

Only a few counts were recorded for this clonotype. The chain joins TRBV7-9 to TRBJ2-7; D might be TRBD1 (5 bases). The CDR3 contains 12 residues. Trimming left V 2 bases short and J 3 bases short, with 5 bases between. Germline loops: CDR1 SEHNR, CDR2 FQNEAQ (reference sequence). CDR3 sequence (DNA): TGTGCCAGCAGCTTAAGGGGCTACGAGCAGTACGTC. Protein: CASSLRGYEQYV.

V usage is TRBV24-1 and J usage is TRBJ1-2, with D perhaps matching TRBD1 (6 bases). The CDR3 has 12 residues. Trimming removed 10 bases from V and 8 bases from J, with 16 bases in between. Germline CDR1 KGHDR, CDR2 SFDVKD. The CDR3 coding sequence is TGTGCCACTTCCTTCGCTGGGGGCGGCTACACCTTC. Amino acid sequence: CATSFAGGGYTF.

This clonotype came up a few times. This chain uses TRBV7-9 with TRBJ1-4; TRBD1 is a possible D gene (6 bases). The CDR3 totals 12 residues. Per the germline V gene, CDR1 is SEHNR and CDR2 is FQNEAQ (reference sequence). Trimming took 5 bases from V and 8 from J, leaving 9 bases between them. CDR3 nucleotide sequence: TGTGCCAGCAGCCCCGGACAGGAAAAACTGTTTTTT. Its protein product is CASSPGQEKLFF.

At least ten counts were recorded for this clonotype. The chain recombines TRBV20-1 with TRBJ1-5; no firm D call. The CDR3 has 18 residues. In germline, CDR1 is DFQATT, CDR2 SNEGSKA (reference sequence). V lost 0 bases to trimming and J lost 1 base, with 19 bases between them. The CDR3, as DNA: TGCAGTGCTAGAGATTCAACAAATCCTGGACGGAGCAATCAGCCCCAGCATTTT. It encodes CSARDSTNPGRSNQPQHF.

The chain employs TRBV6-2 or TRBV6-3 and TRBJ2-7, with 8 bases that match TRBD2. The CDR3 totals 15 residues. Trimming cost V 8 bases and J 3 bases; bases outside gene matches: 12. Germline lookup yields CDR1 MNHEY and CDR2 SVGEGT. This CDR3 is CASAEREKLFYEQYF. The CDR3 DNA reads TGTGCCAGCGCCGAGCGGGAGAAACTTTTCTACGAGCAGTACTTC.

In its sample, this clonotype was seen a few times. This chain connects TRBV29-1 to TRBJ2-7; 8 bases map to TRBD1. Losses at the gene ends were 7 bases for V and 2 bases for J; bases not matched to a gene: 13. Germline lookup yields CDR1 SQVTM and CDR2 ANQGSEA. The CDR3 is made up of 15 amino acids. CDR3 DNA sequence: TGCAGCGCAGTAGACGGGACAGGACAAACCTACGAGCAGTACTTC. Translating gives CSAVDGTGQTYEQYF.